One and the same sample provided the 18 T cell receptor beta chains below, sequenced in a study of molecular identifiers for immune sequencing clone quantification. TCRdb recomputed calls from the PCR reads with MiXCR, one row per CDR3 protein. The profile shows over 35,000 distinct CDR3 sequences, around 18% of them singletons. The sample was naive CD8+ T cells from blood, with Jurkat cell RNA spiked in. Specified subset: FACS-sorted CD8+CD4-CCR7+CD45RA+ naive T cells. These receptors all stem from a human donor in good health. Some libraries in this study had Jurkat cell RNA spiked in.

Concerning this clonotype: A single base separates this from a much larger clone, so it may be a read error. The J gene is TRBJ2-2, the V gene TRBV6-2 or TRBV6-3; the D gene could be TRBD1 or TRBD2 (5 bases each). The CDR3 has 15 amino acids. Germline assignment: CDR1 MNHEY and CDR2 SVGEGT. The CDR3 region has the DNA TGTGCCAGCAGCCGACTCGACAGTCCCCCCGGGGAGCCGTTTTTT. It yields the protein CASSRLDSPPGEPFF.

This clonotype occurred many times. The V and J genes are TRBV4-2 and TRBJ2-7, with a tentative D call TRBD2 (6 bases). The CDR3 runs 16 residues. CDR1 LGHNA and CDR2 YNFKEQ come from the germline V gene. V shed 5 bases and J shed 2 bases, with 19 bases lying between them. CDR3 loop: CASSSVVSGDAYEQYF. The CDR3 bases are TGTGCCAGCAGCTCCGTGGTTTCGGGGGACGCCTACGAGCAGTACTTC.

The rearrangement links TRBV29-1 to TRBJ2-3; D call uncertain. The V and J ends lost 3 bases and 5 bases respectively, with 12 bases between them. The length of the CDR3 is 13 residues. Germline lookup yields CDR1 SQVTM and CDR2 ANQGSEA. CDR3 sequence: CSVDTLQGDTQYF. CDR3 DNA: TGCAGCGTTGACACCTTGCAAGGAGATACGCAGTATTTT.

This clonotype was seen ten or more times. The chain links TRBV29-1 to TRBJ2-7; 13 nucleotides line up with TRBD2. The CDR3 has 14 residues. J lost 3 bases, V lost 6 bases, and 5 bases had no gene match. The germline CDR1 and CDR2 sequences are SQVTM and ANQGSEA. CDR3 region: CSVRTSGSVYEQYF. The DNA for the CDR3 is TGCAGCGTGAGGACTAGCGGGAGTGTCTACGAGCAGTACTTC.

This clonotype was counted at least ten times. Here the CDR3 reads CASSKDRCGDTEAFF. The CDR3 DNA is TGTGCCAGCAGCAAAGATAGGTGCGGAGACACTGAAGCTTTCTTT. V usage is TRBV21-1 and J usage is TRBJ1-1. TRBV21-1 constitutes a pseudogene. The CDR3 sequence is 15 residues long.

This clonotype was seen a handful of times. The chain joins TRBV29-1 to TRBJ2-2; D assignment may be TRBD1 or TRBD2 (5 bases each). CDR1 SQVTM and CDR2 ANQGSEA come from the germline V gene. The CDR3 consists of 11 residues. The germline V and J ends were trimmed by 4 bases and 8 bases, with 8 bases remaining between them. The CDR3 bases are TGCAGCGTTGGGGGCGGGGGGGAGCTGTTTTTT. It encodes CSVGGGGELFF.

Ten or more counts support this clonotype. The rearrangement uses TRBV20-1 and TRBJ2-7; perhaps D is TRBD1 or TRBD2 (5 bases each). Germline lookup yields CDR1 DFQATT and CDR2 SNEGSKA (reference sequence). The V end lost 6 bases, the J end lost 0 bases, and 12 bases lay between the germline ends. This CDR3 is built from 13 residues. The chain's CDR3 is CSAGDVSSYEQYF. The DNA for the CDR3 is TGCAGTGCGGGGGACGTGAGCTCCTACGAGCAGTACTTC.

V and J are TRBV28 and TRBJ2-3; D perhaps matches TRBD2 (5 bases). Trimming removed 2 bases at V and 3 bases at J, with 12 bases between. Germline assignment: CDR1 MDHEN and CDR2 SYDVKM. The CDR3 contains 15 residues. Written as DNA, the CDR3 is TGTGCCAGCAGTTTAGGGTGGAGCGGAACAGATACGCAGTATTTT. The encoded protein is CASSLGWSGTDTQYF. Full variable domain (rest looked up from reference TRBV28 and TRBJ2-3): DVKVTQSSRYLVKRTGEKVFLECVQDMDHENMFWYRQDPGLGLRLIYFSYDVKMKEKGDIPEGYSVSREKKERFSLILESASTNQTSMYLCASSLGWSGTDTQYFGPGTRLTVL.

In this sample, this clonotype turned up a few times. V usage is TRBV7-2 and J usage is TRBJ2-3; 7 nucleotides agree with TRBD2. The CDR3 extends over 18 amino acids. V shed 3 bases and J 1 base; nucleotides not matched to a gene: 13. Per germline, CDR1 SGHTA and CDR2 FQGNSA. CDR3 loop: CASSFLLARESGTDTQYF. In DNA, the CDR3 is TGTGCCAGCAGCTTCCTACTAGCGAGGGAGAGTGGCACAGATACGCAGTATTTT.

This clonotype was seen ten or more times. The chain is built from TRBV7-9 and TRBJ2-2; D not resolved. Germline V gene sequence: CDR1 SEHNR, CDR2 FQNEAQ (reference sequence). Trimming removed 5 bases from V and 7 bases from J, with 11 bases in between. The CDR3 contains 13 residues. The chain's CDR3 is CASSSRLDGELFF. CDR3 DNA: TGTGCCAGCAGCAGCCGGCTTGACGGGGAGCTGTTTTTT.

There are a few counts of this clonotype. The chain has TRBV28 and TRBJ1-1, with TRBD1 as a possible D gene (5 bases). Germline CDR1 and CDR2: MDHEN and SYDVKM. Between the trimmed V and J ends, which lost 2 bases and 8 bases, there was a span of 9 bases. The CDR3 contains 12 residues. CDR3 residues: CASSLRGLEAFF. Written as DNA, the CDR3 is TGTGCCAGCAGTTTAAGGGGCCTAGAAGCTTTCTTT.

Notes on this clonotype: It may be a read error: a sequence one base away is much more abundant. The V call is TRBV20-1, the J call TRBJ2-3; 9 bases map to TRBD2. The trim removed 1 base at V and 4 bases at J, leaving 15 bases unmatched. Germline lookup yields CDR1 DFQATT and CDR2 SNEGSKA (reference sequence). CDR3 length: 18 amino acids. The CDR3 spells CSARAYADLAGLADTQYF. In DNA form, the CDR3 reads TGCAGTGCTAGAGCCTACGCCGATCTAGCGGGGCTAGCAGATACGCAGTATTTT.

In this sample, this clonotype turned up many times. For the CDR3, the DNA is TGCAGCGTTCCGGGAGAAAACACAGATACGCAGTATTTT. Amino acids: CSVPGENTDTQYF. V is TRBV29-1 and J is TRBJ2-3, with a weak D call TRBD2 (6 bases). The germline V and J ends were trimmed by 5 bases and 2 bases, with 11 bases remaining between them. CDR1 is SQVTM, CDR2 ANQGSEA, per germline. The CDR3 covers 13 residues.

There are many counts of this clonotype. This chain uses TRBV9 with TRBJ2-5; D gene unclear. V gave up 3 bases and J gave up 3 bases, with 6 bases separating them. CDR1 is SGDLS and CDR2 is YYNGEE in the germline V gene. CDR3 length equals 12 residues. The DNA of the CDR3 is TGTGCCAGCAGCGAGTTTGAAGAGACCCAGTACTTC. It is translated as CASSEFEETQYF.

The table lists this clonotype with a few counts. The gene calls are TRBV4-2 and TRBJ2-1; 7 bases agree with TRBD2. Germline CDR1 LGHNA, CDR2 YNFKEQ. The ends lost 1 base at V and 7 bases at J; junction bases unmatched: 4. The CDR3 runs to 14 residues. The CDR3 region has the DNA TGTGCCAGCAGCCAAGTAGGAGCGGGGAATGAGCAGTTCTTC. Translating gives CASSQVGAGNEQFF.

This chain links TRBV7-6 with TRBJ2-1; the match to TRBD2 covers 11 bases. Germline V CDR1 and CDR2: SGHVS, FNYEAQ. With 5 bases clipped from V and 4 bases from J, the junction kept 7 bases outside the gene matches. CDR3 length: 16 residues. CDR3 sequence reads: CASSPRTSGGYNEQFF. The CDR3 coding sequence is TGTGCCAGCAGCCCGCGAACTAGCGGGGGTTACAATGAGCAGTTCTTC.

This clonotype is deemed medium-sized (0.01 to 0.1%). This chain's CDR3 is CASSPDRGNTDTQYF. CDR3 in DNA: TGTGCCAGCTCACCAGACAGGGGTAACACAGATACGCAGTATTTT. The V call is TRBV18, the J call TRBJ2-3, with 8 bases that match TRBD1. Germline CDR1 is KGHSH and CDR2 is LQKENI. This CDR3 has 15 amino acids. The V gene end was trimmed by 2 bases and the J gene end by 2 bases; junction bases not matched to a gene: 3.

This chain uses TRBV9 with TRBJ2-5; D tentatively fits TRBD1 or TRBD2 (6 bases each). The CDR3 is made up of 16 amino acids. V was clipped by 3 bases and J by 2 bases, with 17 bases between them. Germline CDR1 SGDLS, CDR2 YYNGEE. In DNA form, the CDR3 reads TGTGCCAGCAGCGCGGAACAGGGACTGGGGCAAGAGACCCAGTACTTC. It translates to CASSAEQGLGQETQYF.